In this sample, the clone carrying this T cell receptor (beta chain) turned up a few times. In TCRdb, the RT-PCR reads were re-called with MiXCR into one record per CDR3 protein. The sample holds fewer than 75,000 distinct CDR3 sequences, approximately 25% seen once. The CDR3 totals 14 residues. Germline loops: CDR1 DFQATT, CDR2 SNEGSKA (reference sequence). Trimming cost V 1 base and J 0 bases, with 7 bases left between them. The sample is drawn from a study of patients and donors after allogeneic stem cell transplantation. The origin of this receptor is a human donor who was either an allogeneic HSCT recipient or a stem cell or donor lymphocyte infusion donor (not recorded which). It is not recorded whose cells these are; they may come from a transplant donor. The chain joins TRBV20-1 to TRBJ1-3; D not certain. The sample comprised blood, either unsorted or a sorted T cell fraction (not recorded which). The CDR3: CSARGSHSGNTIYF. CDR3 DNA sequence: TGCAGTGCTAGAGGCAGCCACTCTGGAAACACCATATATTTT.